Below, 25 T cell receptor beta chains from the same sample are listed, as sequenced in a study of T cell responses to AZD1222 COVID-19 vaccine (dated by TCRdb to about 2021). Library construction relied on the immunoSEQ multiplex PCR assay. TCRdb took this table from immuneACCESS and kept in-frame rearrangements with V and J called. Such tables lack part of the clones; where checked against another copy, unresolved V genes explain under half of the gap, and the rest is unexplained. This sample gives about 150,000 clones in total; roughly 91% of them show up just once. Less than 2% of the sample is in the top ten clones. This specimen's time point label, per the study, means: about 28 days (+/-7) after the second vaccine dose. Source: peripheral blood, taken 28 days after the second AZD1222 dose. Receptors originate from an adult who received the AZD1222 COVID-19 vaccine.

V and J are TRBV4-1 and TRBJ2-5, with 9 positions matching TRBD1. With 2 bases clipped from V and 2 bases from J, the junction kept 6 bases outside the gene matches. Germline V gene data show CDR1 as MGHRA and CDR2 as YSYEKL. This CDR3 region has 16 residues. CDR3 sequence (DNA): TGCGCCAGCAGCCAACCGCCCGGGACAGGGCAAGAGACCCAGTACTTC. Amino acids: CASSQPPGTGQETQYF.

V usage is TRBV2 and J usage is TRBJ1-6, with D possibly matching TRBD1 (5 bases). The CDR3 covers 13 residues. From germline, CDR1 is SNHLY and CDR2 FYNNEI. The V and J ends lost 4 bases and 7 bases respectively, with 8 bases between them. CDR3 DNA: TGTGCCAGCAGTGGGGACGTAAATTCACCCCTCCACTTT. It is translated as CASSGDVNSPLHF.

The rearrangement uses TRBV10-1 and TRBJ2-3; the D gene is possibly TRBD1 (5 bases). Germline V lookup: CDR1 WNHNN, CDR2 SYGVQD (reference sequence). The CDR3 runs to 13 residues. V was pared by 5 bases and J by 4 bases, with 10 bases between. This chain's CDR3 is CASSQGWADTQYF. CDR3 nucleotide sequence: TGCGCCAGCAGTCAGGGATGGGCAGATACGCAGTATTTT.

The J gene is TRBJ1-6, the V gene TRBV21-1; TRBD1 was called by the table and not checked on the DNA. TRBV21-1 counts as a pseudogene. The CDR3 loop spans 17 amino acids. This CDR3 is CASSNLDREVNNSPLHF. The CDR3 nucleotides read TGTGCCAGCAGCAACCTGGACAGGGAAGTGAATAATTCACCCCTCCACTTT.

This sequence joins TRBV7-9 and TRBJ2-1; TRBD1 aligns across 9 bases. The trim removed 6 bases at V and 5 bases at J, leaving 5 bases unmatched. The length of the CDR3 is 14 residues. Germline assignment: CDR1 SEHNR and CDR2 FQNEAQ (reference sequence). In DNA form, the CDR3 reads TGTGCCAGCAGTCCCCGGGACAGGGACAATGAGCAGTTCTTC. Its translation is CASSPRDRDNEQFF.

V and J are TRBV7-9 and TRBJ1-2, with D maybe TRBD1 (5 bases). CDR1 is SEHNR and CDR2 is FQNEAQ in the germline V gene (reference sequence). Trimming took 6 bases from V and 5 from J, leaving 10 bases between them. CDR3 size: 12 residues. The CDR3 loop is CASRGGPYGYTF. CDR3 bases: TGTGCCAGCAGGGGGGGTCCTTATGGCTACACCTTC.

The V call is TRBV6-5, the J call TRBJ1-2, with a possible D match to TRBD1 (5 bases). Germline lookup yields CDR1 MNHEY and CDR2 SVGAGI. This CDR3 is 13 amino acids long. V shed 6 bases and J shed 6 bases, with 14 bases lying between them. CDR3 sequence reads: CASRAPAGDGYTF. For the CDR3, the DNA is TGTGCCAGCAGGGCACCGGCGGGGGATGGCTACACCTTC.

V and J are TRBV9 and TRBJ2-1; 10 positions agree with TRBD2. This CDR3 is 15 amino acids long. Germline loops: CDR1 SGDLS, CDR2 YYNGEE. J gave up 7 bases and V 0 bases, and 4 bases lay outside the gene matches. The CDR3 DNA reads TGTGCCAGCAGCGTAGTAGCGGGGGGCTTAAATGAGCAGTTCTTC. Amino acids: CASSVVAGGLNEQFF.

The V gene is TRBV5-8, the J gene TRBJ1-5; D is unresolved. This CDR3 has 14 amino acids. CDR1 SGHTS and CDR2 YDEGEE come from the germline V gene. V lost 3 bases and J 7 bases, leaving 14 bases between the germline ends. The CDR3 region has the DNA TGTGCCAGCAGCTGGACGAGGGTTCAACAGCCCCAGCATTTT. Its protein is CASSWTRVQQPQHF.

The chain has TRBV15 and TRBJ1-1; perhaps TRBD1 as D (5 bases). CDR1 is LNHNV and CDR2 is YYDKDF in the germline V gene (reference sequence). CDR3 length equals 15 residues. V gave up 0 bases and J gave up 4 bases, with 12 bases separating them. CDR3 DNA: TGTGCCACCAGCAGAGATTCGGGGGAAGGCACTGAAGCTTTCTTT. Encoded protein: CATSRDSGEGTEAFF.

The gene calls are TRBV2 and TRBJ1-1; D not resolved. The CDR3 runs to 11 residues. CDR1 is SNHLY and CDR2 is FYNNEI in the germline V gene. V lost 6 bases and J 7 bases, leaving 9 bases between the germline ends. The CDR3 bases are TGTGCCAGCAGCCAGACGAATGAAGCTTTCTTT. Protein sequence: CASSQTNEAFF.

The chain employs TRBV7-9 and TRBJ2-2; no definite D call. The germline V and J ends were trimmed by 4 bases and 1 base, with 16 bases remaining between them. The CDR3 is 17 residues long. Germline CDR1 is SEHNR and CDR2 is FQNEAQ (reference sequence). The CDR3 nucleotides read TGTGCCAGCAGCTATGCAAAGACGGATTGGAACACCGGGGAGCTGTTTTTT. This encodes CASSYAKTDWNTGELFF.

V and J are TRBV7-6 and TRBJ1-6; 8 nucleotides match TRBD1. The V and J ends lost 5 bases and 6 bases, in that order; junction bases with no gene match: 3. CDR3 length equals 14 residues. Germline CDR1 is SGHVS and CDR2 is FNYEAQ. The CDR3 coding sequence is TGTGCCAGCAGCCGGGGACAGGTTAATTCACCCCTCCACTTT. The encoded protein is CASSRGQVNSPLHF. The full variable domain, completed using reference TRBV7-6 and TRBJ1-6, is GAGVSQSPRYKVTKRGQDVALRCDPISGHVSLYWYRQALGQGPEFLTYFNYEAQQDKSGLPNDRFSAERPEGSISTLTIQRTEQRDSAMYRCASSRGQVNSPLHFGNGTRLTVT.

The chain is built from TRBV2 and TRBJ2-5, with no clear D. This CDR3 has 13 residues. Trimming removed 0 bases at V and 9 bases at J, with 11 bases between. CDR1 SNHLY and CDR2 FYNNEI come from the germline V gene. The CDR3 protein is CASSEARAAPQYF. The CDR3 nucleotides are TGTGCCAGCAGTGAAGCTAGGGCCGCGCCCCAGTACTTC.

The chain employs TRBV2 and TRBJ2-1; the match to TRBD2 covers 12 bases. Per germline, CDR1 SNHLY and CDR2 FYNNEI. V lost 7 bases and J lost 0; bases outside the gene matches: 13. The CDR3 consists of 19 residues. For the CDR3, the DNA is TGTGCCAGCAACGGCCCCGGGACTAGCGGGTACGACTCCTACAATGAGCAGTTCTTC. Protein product: CASNGPGTSGYDSYNEQFF.

The CDR3 spells CASSFQRVGRDELTGELFF. The CDR3 DNA reads as TGTGCCAGCAGCTTCCAGCGAGTTGGCAGGGATGAACTCACCGGGGAGCTGTTTTTT. This chain uses TRBV7-9 with TRBJ2-2, with D possibly matching TRBD1 (5 bases). The CDR3 has 19 amino acids. V lost 3 bases, J lost 4 bases, and 24 bases lay in between. Germline V gene lookup returns CDR1 SEHNR and CDR2 FQNEAQ (reference sequence).

The V gene is TRBV5-1, the J gene TRBJ1-1; weak D call: TRBD1 (6 bases). There are 15 residues in the CDR3. Trimming left V 3 bases short and J 8 bases short, with 20 bases between. Looked up from germline, CDR1 is SGHRS and CDR2 is YFSETQ. In nucleotides, the CDR3 is TGCGCCAGCAGCTCCGGCAATTCACAGGGTCCCGAAGCTTTCTTT. Amino acids: CASSSGNSQGPEAFF. Using reference TRBV5-1 and TRBJ1-1 for the parts outside the CDR3, the full variable domain is KAGVTQTPRYLIKTRGQQVTLSCSPISGHRSVSWYQQTPGQGLQFLFEYFSETQRNKGNFPGRFSGRQFSNSRSEMNVSTLELGDSALYLCASSSGNSQGPEAFFGQGTRLTVV.

The chain combines TRBV7-6 with TRBJ1-3; D may be TRBD1 (6 bases). This CDR3 has 16 residues. CDR1 is SGHVS, CDR2 FNYEAQ, per germline. Trimming left V 4 bases short and J 0 bases short, with 13 bases between. For the CDR3, the DNA is TGTGCCAGCAGCTCAATCGGGACACACTCTGGAAACACCATATATTTT. Residues: CASSSIGTHSGNTIYF.

This rearrangement joins TRBV19 to TRBJ1-5; unclear D gene. V was pared by 2 bases and J by 6 bases, with 11 bases between. Per the germline V gene, CDR1 is LNHDA and CDR2 is SQIVND (reference sequence). CDR3 length: 14 amino acids. The CDR3 sequence is CASSIFQDSQPQHF. DNA for the CDR3: TGTGCCAGTAGTATATTTCAGGATAGTCAGCCCCAGCATTTT.

The chain employs TRBV6-5 and TRBJ1-4; D may be TRBD1 (5 bases). The CDR3 length is 14 residues. Germline V gene data show CDR1 as MNHEY and CDR2 as SVGAGI. Trimming pared 6 bases from V and 5 bases from J, leaving 13 bases between. In DNA form, the CDR3 reads TGTGCCAGCAGCTCCGGGACGGCGAATGAAAAACTGTTTTTT. As protein: CASSSGTANEKLFF.

This clone was seen once. The V gene is TRBV7-9, the J gene TRBJ1-4; the match to TRBD1 covers 10 bases. Germline CDR1 reads SEHNR; CDR2 reads FQNEAQ (reference sequence). Losses at the gene ends were 1 base for V and 0 bases for J; bases not matched to a gene: 8. The CDR3 contains 19 residues. CDR3 coding DNA: TGTGCCAGCAGCTTAGGGGACAGGGGTTTCAGGGCAACTAATGAAAAACTGTTTTTT. It translates to CASSLGDRGFRATNEKLFF. The variable domain in full, completed from reference TRBV7-9 and TRBJ1-4, reads DTGVSQNPRHKITKRGQNVTFRCDPISEHNRLYWYRQTLGQGPEFLTYFQNEAQLEKSRLLSDRFSAERPKGSFSTLEIQRTEQGDSAMYLCASSLGDRGFRATNEKLFFGSGTQLSVL.

This chain joins TRBV3-1 (or the pseudogene TRBV3-2) and TRBJ2-7, with 7 bases lining up with TRBD2. This CDR3 has 15 amino acids. Germline assignment: CDR1 LGHDT and CDR2 YNNKEL (reference sequence). The V gene end was trimmed by 4 bases and the J gene end by 5 bases; junction bases not matched to a gene: 11. CDR3 DNA sequence: TGTGCCAGCAGCCGAACCGGACTAGTACGGAACGAGCAGTACTTC. This sequence encodes CASSRTGLVRNEQYF.

The rearrangement joins TRBV11-2 to TRBJ1-1, with a weak D call TRBD1 (5 bases). V was trimmed by 5 bases and J by 7 bases, leaving 11 bases between them. This CDR3 has 12 amino acids. Germline V gene lookup returns CDR1 SGHAT and CDR2 FQNNGV. CDR3 nucleotide sequence: TGTGCCAGCAGCCCCCAAGACAGTGAAGCTTTCTTT. Encoded protein: CASSPQDSEAFF.

V and J are TRBV6-5 and TRBJ2-7; 8 nucleotides align to TRBD2. This CDR3 spans 14 amino acids. V lost 2 bases, J lost 4 bases, and 4 bases stayed unmatched. Germline CDR1 MNHEY, CDR2 SVGAGI. Written as DNA, the CDR3 is TGTGCCAGCAGTTACCGGGGGGGAGGATACGAGCAGTACTTC. Its protein product is CASSYRGGGYEQYF.

The chain uses TRBV19 and TRBJ1-3; TRBD1 aligns across 7 bases. This CDR3 region has 16 residues. Losses at the gene ends were 5 bases for V and 0 bases for J; bases not matched to a gene: 7. Germline V gives CDR1 LNHDA, CDR2 SQIVND (reference sequence). CDR3 region: CASSFYRGSSGNTIYF. The CDR3 nucleotides are TGTGCCAGTAGTTTCTACAGGGGAAGCTCTGGAAACACCATATATTTT.